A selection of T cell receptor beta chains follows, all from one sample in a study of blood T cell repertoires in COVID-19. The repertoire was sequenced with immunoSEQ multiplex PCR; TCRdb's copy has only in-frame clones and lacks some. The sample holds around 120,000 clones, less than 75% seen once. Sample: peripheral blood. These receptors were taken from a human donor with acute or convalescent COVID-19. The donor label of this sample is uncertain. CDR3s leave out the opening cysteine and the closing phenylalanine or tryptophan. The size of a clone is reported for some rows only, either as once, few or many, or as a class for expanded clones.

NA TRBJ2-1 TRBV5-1 ASSLTSGNNEQF
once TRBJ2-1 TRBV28 ASSSPGQVNNEQF
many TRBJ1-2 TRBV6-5 ASSPTQGSVRGYT
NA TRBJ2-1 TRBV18 ASSPPVPGTGNEQF
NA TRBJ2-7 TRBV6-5 ASSYPGQGLPYEQY
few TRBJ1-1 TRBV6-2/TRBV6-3 ASSSRDNTEAF
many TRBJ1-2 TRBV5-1 ASSPSGTGGAYGYT
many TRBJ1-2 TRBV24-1 ATSEWTGHGYT
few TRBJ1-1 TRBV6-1 ASSEGYGASNTEAF
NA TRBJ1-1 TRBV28 ASIPQGLGNTEAF
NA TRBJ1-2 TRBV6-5 ASRRLGGAGGYT
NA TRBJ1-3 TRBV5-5 ASSWAAGGSGNTIY
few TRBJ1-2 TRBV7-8 ASSLGYGTSNLYGYT
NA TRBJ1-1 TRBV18 ASSSGFLGTEAF
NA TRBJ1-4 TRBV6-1 ASSWTGEKLF
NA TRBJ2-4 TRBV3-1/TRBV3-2 ASSPPLLSGGGQY
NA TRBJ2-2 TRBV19 ASSTAGGNTGELF
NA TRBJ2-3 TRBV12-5 ASGSGLYTDTQY
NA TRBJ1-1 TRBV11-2 ASSPGRMNTEAF
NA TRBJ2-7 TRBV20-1 SASWQSYEQY
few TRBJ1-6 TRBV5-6 ASSLIGVRNSPLH
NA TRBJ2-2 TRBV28 ASSLITQATGELF
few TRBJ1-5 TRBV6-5 ASSEGGARGQPQH
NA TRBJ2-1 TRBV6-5 ASSNSPTGDEQF
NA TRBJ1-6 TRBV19 ASSHRGDSPLH
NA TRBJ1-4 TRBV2 ASTFGRRTTNEKLF
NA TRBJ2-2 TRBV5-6 ASSLAAWGSYTGELF
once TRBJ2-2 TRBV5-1 ASSLGANRGTGELF
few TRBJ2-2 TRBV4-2 ASSHEQPAGPAGELF
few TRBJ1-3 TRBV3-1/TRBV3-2 ASRREGSSGNTIY
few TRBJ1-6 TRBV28 ASRPGGGSYNSPLH
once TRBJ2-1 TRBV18 ASSPVDEQF
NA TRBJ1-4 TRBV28 ASTPHPGERLF
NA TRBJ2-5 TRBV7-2 ASSLMGGGVQETQY
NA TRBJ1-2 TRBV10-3 AIRAASNYGYT
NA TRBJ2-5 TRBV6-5 ASSFGGGNFGRTQY
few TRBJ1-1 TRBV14 ASSQDSWTGMNTEAF
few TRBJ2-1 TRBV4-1 ASSQVPGGGTYNEQF
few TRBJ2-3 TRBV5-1 ASTPEGDLNTDTQY
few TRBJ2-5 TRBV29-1 SAGGGSETQY
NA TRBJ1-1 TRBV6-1 ASSEVPDTEAF
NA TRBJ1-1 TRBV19 ASSIERDRATTEAF
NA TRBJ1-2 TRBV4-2 ASSQDVESIYGYT
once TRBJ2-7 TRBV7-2 ASSLDSINYEQY
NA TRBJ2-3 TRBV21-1 ASSNRDYPDTQY
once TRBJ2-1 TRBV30 AWSVTLSRGENEQF
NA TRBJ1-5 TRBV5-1 ASSLDGQPNQPQH
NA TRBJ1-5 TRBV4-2 ASSQDGSSRGPQH
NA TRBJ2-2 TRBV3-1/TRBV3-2 ASSQAWRGGITGELF
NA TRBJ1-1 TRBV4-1 ASSQATGRTEAF
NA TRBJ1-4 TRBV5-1 ASSLNPGREDEKLF
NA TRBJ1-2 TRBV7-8 ASSLVGAEIYGYT
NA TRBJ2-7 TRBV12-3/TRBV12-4 ASSMGQIHEQY
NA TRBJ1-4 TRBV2 ASKTANEKLF